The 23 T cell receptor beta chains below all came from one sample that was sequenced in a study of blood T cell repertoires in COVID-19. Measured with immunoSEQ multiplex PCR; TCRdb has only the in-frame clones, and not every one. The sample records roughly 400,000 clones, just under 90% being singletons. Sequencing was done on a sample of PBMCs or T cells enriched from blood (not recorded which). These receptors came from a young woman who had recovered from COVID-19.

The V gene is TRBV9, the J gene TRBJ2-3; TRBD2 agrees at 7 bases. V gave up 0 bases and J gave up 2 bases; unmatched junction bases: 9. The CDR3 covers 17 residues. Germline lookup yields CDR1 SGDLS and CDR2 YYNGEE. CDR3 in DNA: TGTGCCAGCAGCGTAGAAGGGACGGGAGGTTACACAGATACGCAGTATTTT. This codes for CASSVEGTGGYTDTQYF.

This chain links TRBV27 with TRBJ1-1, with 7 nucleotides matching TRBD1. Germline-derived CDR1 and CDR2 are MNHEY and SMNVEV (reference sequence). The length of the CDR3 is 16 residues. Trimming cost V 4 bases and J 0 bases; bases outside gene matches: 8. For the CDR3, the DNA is TGTGCCAGCAGTTCGGGACAGCAGCTAATGAACACTGAAGCTTTCTTT. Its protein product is CASSSGQQLMNTEAFF.

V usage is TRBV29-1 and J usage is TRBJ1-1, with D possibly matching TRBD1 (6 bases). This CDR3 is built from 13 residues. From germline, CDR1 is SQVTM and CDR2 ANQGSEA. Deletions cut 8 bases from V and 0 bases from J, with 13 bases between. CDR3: CSFARTVNTEAFF. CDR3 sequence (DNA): TGCAGCTTCGCGAGGACAGTGAACACTGAAGCTTTCTTT.

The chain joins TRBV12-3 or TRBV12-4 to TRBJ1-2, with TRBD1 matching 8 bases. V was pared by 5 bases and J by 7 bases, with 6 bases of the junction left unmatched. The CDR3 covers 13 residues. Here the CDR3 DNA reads TGTGCCAGCAGTATAGGACAGGGAGCTGGCTACACCTTC. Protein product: CASSIGQGAGYTF.

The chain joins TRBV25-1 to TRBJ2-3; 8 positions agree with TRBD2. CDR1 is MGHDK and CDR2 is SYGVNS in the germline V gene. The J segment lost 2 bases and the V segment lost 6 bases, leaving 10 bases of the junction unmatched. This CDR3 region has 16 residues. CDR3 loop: CASSRPGGRATDTQYF. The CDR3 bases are TGTGCCAGCAGCCGGCCGGGGGGGAGGGCCACAGATACGCAGTATTTT.

CDR3 loop: CASSLGTGAEKLFF. Written as DNA, the CDR3 is TGTGCCAGCAGCTTAGGGACAGGGGCTGAAAAACTGTTTTTT. The genes are TRBV7-9 and TRBJ1-4; 9 bases align to TRBD1. V was pared by 1 base and J by 7 bases, with 1 base of the junction left unmatched. The CDR3 contains 14 residues. CDR1 is SEHNR and CDR2 is FQNEAQ in the germline V gene (reference sequence).

This CDR3 is CASSSSDSNQPQHF. The DNA of the CDR3 is TGTGCCAGTAGTTCCAGTGATAGCAATCAGCCCCAGCATTTT. J is TRBJ1-5 and V is TRBV19; D unresolved. Germline V gene sequence: CDR1 LNHDA, CDR2 SQIVND (reference sequence). V was trimmed by 5 bases and J by 0 bases, leaving 8 bases between them. The CDR3 contains 14 residues.

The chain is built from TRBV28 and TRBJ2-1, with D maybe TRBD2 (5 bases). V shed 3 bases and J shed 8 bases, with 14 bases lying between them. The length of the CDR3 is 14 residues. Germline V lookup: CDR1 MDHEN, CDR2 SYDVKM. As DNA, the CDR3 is TGTGCCAGCAGTTTTAGAGGGCCTCAGGATGAGCAGTTCTTC. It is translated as CASSFRGPQDEQFF.

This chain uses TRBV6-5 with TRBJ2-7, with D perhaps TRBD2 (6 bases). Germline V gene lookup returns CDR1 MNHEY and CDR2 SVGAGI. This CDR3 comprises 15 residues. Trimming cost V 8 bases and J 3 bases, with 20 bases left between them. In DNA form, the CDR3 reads TGTGCCAGCGGAGGGGACGCGTACACTAACTACGAGCAGTACTTC. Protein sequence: CASGGDAYTNYEQYF.

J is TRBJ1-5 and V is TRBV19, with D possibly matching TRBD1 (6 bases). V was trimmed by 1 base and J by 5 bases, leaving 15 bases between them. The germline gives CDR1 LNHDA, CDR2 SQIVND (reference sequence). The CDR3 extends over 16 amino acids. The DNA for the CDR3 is TGTGCCAGTAGTATAGGGGTACAGGGTTTGGATCAGCCCCAGCATTTT. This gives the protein CASSIGVQGLDQPQHF.

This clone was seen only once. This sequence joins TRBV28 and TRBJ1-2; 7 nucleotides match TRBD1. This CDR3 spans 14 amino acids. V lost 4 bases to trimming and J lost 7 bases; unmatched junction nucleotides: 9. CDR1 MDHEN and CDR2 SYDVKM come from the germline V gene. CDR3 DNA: TGTGCCAGCAGTTGGACAGGTCTTCTTGGTGGCTACACCTTC. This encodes CASSWTGLLGGYTF.

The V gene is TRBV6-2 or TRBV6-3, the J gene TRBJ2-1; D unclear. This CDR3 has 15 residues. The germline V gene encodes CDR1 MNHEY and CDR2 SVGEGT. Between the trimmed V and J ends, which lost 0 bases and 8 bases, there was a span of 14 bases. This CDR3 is CASSYSRSPGYEQFF. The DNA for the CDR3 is TGTGCCAGCAGTTACTCTCGGAGCCCCGGCTATGAGCAGTTCTTC.

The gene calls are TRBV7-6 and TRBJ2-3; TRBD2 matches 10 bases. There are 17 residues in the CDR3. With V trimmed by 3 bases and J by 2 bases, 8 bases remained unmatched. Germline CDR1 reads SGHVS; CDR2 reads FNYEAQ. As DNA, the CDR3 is TGTGCCAGCAGCTTGGGGGCTAGCGGGAGTATCACAGATACGCAGTATTTT. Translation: CASSLGASGSITDTQYF.

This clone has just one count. The CDR3: CASSFRVSTNEKLFF. CDR3 nucleotides: TGTGCCAGCAGTTTCCGGGTGTCAACTAATGAAAAACTGTTTTTT. This chain uses TRBV25-1 with TRBJ1-4; D is undetermined. Trimming pared 5 bases from V and 0 bases from J, leaving 10 bases between. The germline gives CDR1 MGHDK, CDR2 SYGVNS. The CDR3 extends over 15 amino acids.

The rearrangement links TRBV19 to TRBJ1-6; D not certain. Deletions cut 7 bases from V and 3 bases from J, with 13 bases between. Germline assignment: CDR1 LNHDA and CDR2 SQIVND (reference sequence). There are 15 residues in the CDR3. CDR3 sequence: CASIGRENYNSPLHF. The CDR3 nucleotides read TGTGCCAGTATCGGCCGGGAAAACTATAATTCACCCCTCCACTTT. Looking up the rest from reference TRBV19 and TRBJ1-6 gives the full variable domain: DGGITQSPKYLFRKEGQNVTLSCEQNLNHDAMYWYRQDPGQGLRLIYYSQIVNDFQKGDIAEGYSVSREKKESFPLTVTSAQKNPTAFYLCASIGRENYNSPLHFGNGTRLTVT.

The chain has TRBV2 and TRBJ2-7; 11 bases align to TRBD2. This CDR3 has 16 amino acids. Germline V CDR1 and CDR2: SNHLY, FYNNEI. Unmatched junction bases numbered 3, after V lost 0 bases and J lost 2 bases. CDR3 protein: CASSEAGLAGPYEQYF. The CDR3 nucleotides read TGTGCCAGCAGTGAAGCAGGACTAGCGGGCCCCTACGAGCAGTACTTC. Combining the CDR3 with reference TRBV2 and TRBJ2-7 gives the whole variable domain EPEVTQTPSHQVTQMGQEVILRCVPISNHLYFYWYRQILGQKVEFLVSFYNNEISEKSEIFDDQFSVERPDGSNFTLKIRSTKLEDSAMYFCASSEAGLAGPYEQYFGPGTRLTVT.

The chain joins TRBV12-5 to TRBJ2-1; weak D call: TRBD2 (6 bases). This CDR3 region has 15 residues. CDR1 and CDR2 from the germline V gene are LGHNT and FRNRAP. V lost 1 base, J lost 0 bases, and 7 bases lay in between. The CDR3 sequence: CASGLAGSSYNEQFF. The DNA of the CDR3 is TGTGCTAGTGGTTTGGCCGGGAGCTCCTACAATGAGCAGTTCTTC.

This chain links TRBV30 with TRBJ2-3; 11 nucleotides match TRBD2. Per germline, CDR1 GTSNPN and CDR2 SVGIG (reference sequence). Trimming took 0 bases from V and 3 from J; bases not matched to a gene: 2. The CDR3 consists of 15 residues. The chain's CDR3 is CAWSVRLAGTDTQYF. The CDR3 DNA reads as TGTGCCTGGAGTGTACGACTAGCGGGAACAGATACGCAGTATTTT.

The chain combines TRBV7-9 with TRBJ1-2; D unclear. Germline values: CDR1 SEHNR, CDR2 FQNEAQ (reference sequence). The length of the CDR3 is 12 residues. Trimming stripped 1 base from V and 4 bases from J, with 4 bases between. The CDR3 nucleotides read TGTGCCAGCAGCTTAGGAGTCTATGGCTACACCTTC. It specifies CASSLGVYGYTF.

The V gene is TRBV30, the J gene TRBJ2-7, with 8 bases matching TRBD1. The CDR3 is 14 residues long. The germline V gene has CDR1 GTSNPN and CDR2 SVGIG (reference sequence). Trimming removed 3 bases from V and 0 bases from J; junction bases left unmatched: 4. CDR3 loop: CAWRGTGSSYEQYF. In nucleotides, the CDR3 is TGTGCCTGGAGAGGGACAGGCAGCTCCTACGAGCAGTACTTC.

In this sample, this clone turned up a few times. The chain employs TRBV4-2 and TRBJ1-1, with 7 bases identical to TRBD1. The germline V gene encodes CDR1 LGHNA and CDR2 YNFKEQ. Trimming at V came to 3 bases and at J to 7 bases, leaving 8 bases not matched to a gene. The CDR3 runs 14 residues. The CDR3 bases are TGTGCCAGCAGCCAGGGCGGACAGGTTGGTGAAGCTTTCTTT. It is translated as CASSQGGQVGEAFF.

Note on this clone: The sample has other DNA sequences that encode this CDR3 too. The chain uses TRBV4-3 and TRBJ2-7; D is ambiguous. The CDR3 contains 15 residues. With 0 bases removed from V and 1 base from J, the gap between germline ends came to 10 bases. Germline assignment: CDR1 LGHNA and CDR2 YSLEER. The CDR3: CASSQDSGYSYEQYF. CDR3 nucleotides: TGCGCCAGCAGCCAAGATTCCGGGTATTCCTACGAGCAGTACTTC.

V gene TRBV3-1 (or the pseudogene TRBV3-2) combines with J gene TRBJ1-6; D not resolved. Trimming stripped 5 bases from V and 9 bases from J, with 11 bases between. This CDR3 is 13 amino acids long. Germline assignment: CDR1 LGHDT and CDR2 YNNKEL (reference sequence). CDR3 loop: CASSLAPRSPLHF. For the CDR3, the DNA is TGTGCCAGCAGCTTAGCACCGCGTTCACCCCTCCACTTT.